This T cell receptor beta chain was profiled in a study of blood T cell repertoires in COVID-19. Sequencing was performed with immunoSEQ multiplex PCR; in TCRdb, only in-frame clones are kept and a portion is missing. The data show about 190,000 clones, with less than 85% seen just once and roughly 3.2% held by the top ten. The germline CDR1 and CDR2 sequences are SGHDT and YYEEEE. This CDR3 comprises 14 residues. Trimming removed 6 bases at V and 1 base at J, with 14 bases between. This receptor was taken from a woman aged 25 to 39 who had recovered from COVID-19. The sequenced sample consisted of PBMCs or T cells enriched from blood (not recorded which). The chain joins TRBV5-6 to TRBJ2-7, with D perhaps matching TRBD1 (5 bases). The CDR3 reads CASNGQGLSYEQYF. In nucleotides, the CDR3 is TGTGCCAGCAACGGGCAGGGCCTATCCTACGAGCAGTACTTC.